This TCR beta chain was obtained from a study of T cells in Graves' hyperthyroidism and ophthalmopathy. About the research overall: Peripheral blood was taken when the disease was first diagnosed, before any treatment began.

Details on this clonotype: The antigen is not known.

The authors took PBMCs from roughly 9.7 ml fresh peripheral blood. Study-wide results and caveats: Stable hyperthyroidism was told apart from ophthalmopathy by a model built on 13 V-J features. Appearing also in blood were most of the thyroid clonotypes expanded above 0.001.

Template material for amplifying TCR beta CDR3 regions consisted of RNA transcripts. First-round RT-PCR of the TCR CDR3 relied on the HTBI primer set. TCRdb analysed the multiplex PCR reads with MiXCR anew, one entry per CDR3 protein. The sample yields around 340,000 distinct CDR3 sequences, around a sixth seen once. The germline gives CDR1 DFQATT, CDR2 SNEGSKA (reference sequence). The CDR3 length is 12 residues. V lost 3 bases, J lost 2 bases, and 7 bases lay in between. The sample consisted of blood. This clonotype originated in a woman aged 40 to 49 with Graves' ophthalmopathy. V usage is TRBV20-1 and J usage is TRBJ1-2; D ambiguous. The CDR3 DNA is TGCAGTGCTAGCTACCAGAACTATGGCTACACCTTC. Translated, it gives CSASYQNYGYTF.